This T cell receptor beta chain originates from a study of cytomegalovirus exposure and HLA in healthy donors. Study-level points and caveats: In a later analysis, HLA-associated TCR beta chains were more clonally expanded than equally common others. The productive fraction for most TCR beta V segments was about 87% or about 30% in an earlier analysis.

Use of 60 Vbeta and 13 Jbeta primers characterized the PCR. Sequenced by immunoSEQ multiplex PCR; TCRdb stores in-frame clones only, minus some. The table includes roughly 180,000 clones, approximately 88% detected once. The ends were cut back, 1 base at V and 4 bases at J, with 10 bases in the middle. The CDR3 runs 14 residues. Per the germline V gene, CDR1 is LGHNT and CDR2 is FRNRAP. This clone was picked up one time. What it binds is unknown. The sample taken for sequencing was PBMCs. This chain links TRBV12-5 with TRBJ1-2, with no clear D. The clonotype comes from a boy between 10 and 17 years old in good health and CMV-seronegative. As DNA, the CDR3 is TGTGCTAGTGGTTTGGCCGGGCGGGCCTATGGCTACACCTTC. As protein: CASGLAGRAYGYTF.